Listed here is a single TCR beta chain. Sequencing used immunoSEQ multiplex PCR; TCRdb keeps in-frame clones, though not all of them. The sample has 130,000 to 150,000 clones; 70% to 80% are singletons. The CDR3 spans 15 residues. The V and J ends lost 2 bases and 8 bases, in that order; junction bases with no gene match: 8. CDR1 and CDR2 from the germline V gene are SGHNT and YYREEE (reference sequence). This record comes from a study of cytotoxic CD8 clonotypes in ibrutinib-treated CLL. On the study more broadly: After a median of around 68 months, roughly 14 patients stayed remitted and around twelve progressed; responses had been partial in approximately 24 and complete in 2.

The chain combines TRBV5-4 with TRBJ2-1, with TRBD2 identical over 9 bases. Here the sequenced sample was PBMCs, taken after 12 months of ibrutinib treatment. This sequence originates from a human donor with chronic lymphocytic leukemia. The CDR3 protein is CASSFGGRATDEQFF. The CDR3 DNA follows: TGTGCCAGCAGCTTTGGCGGGAGGGCCACGGATGAGCAGTTCTTC. Combining the CDR3 with reference TRBV5-4 and TRBJ2-1 gives the whole variable domain ETGVTQSPTHLIKTRGQQVTLRCSSQSGHNTVSWYQQALGQGPQFIFQYYREEENGRGNFPPRFSGLQFPNYSSELNVNALELDDSALYLCASSFGGRATDEQFFGPGTRLTVL.